These 28 T cell receptor beta chains were sequenced from one sample in a study of blood T cell repertoires in COVID-19. Method: immunoSEQ multiplex PCR; TCRdb's copy keeps in-frame clones and lacks some. Among about 270,000 clones listed, around 89% were seen once. The sequenced material came from PBMCs or T cells enriched from blood (not recorded which). The receptor source for this set is a woman aged 55-69 years in a cohort exposed to, infected with or recovered from COVID-19 (not recorded which).

The CDR3 DNA is TGTGCCAGCAGCCAAGTAGCGCCGTGGCAGTTCTTC. Its translation is CASSQVAPWQFF. The gene calls are TRBV14 and TRBJ2-1, with D possibly being TRBD2 (5 bases). This CDR3 spans 12 amino acids. Germline values: CDR1 SGHDN, CDR2 FVKESK. V was shortened by 1 base and J by 12 bases, with 10 bases between the two germline ends. The full variable domain, completed using reference TRBV14 and TRBJ2-1, is EAGVTQFPSHSVIEKGQTVTLRCDPISGHDNLYWYRRVMGKEIKFLLHFVKESKQDESGMPNNRFLAERTGGTYSTLKVQPAELEDSGVYFCASSQVAPWQFFGPGTRLTVL.

This chain uses TRBV11-2 with TRBJ1-1; 8 bases match TRBD1. Germline values: CDR1 SGHAT, CDR2 FQNNGV. V lost 4 bases and J lost 5; bases outside the gene matches: 3. The CDR3 has 13 residues. CDR3: CASSSDRETEAFF. In DNA form, the CDR3 reads TGTGCCAGCAGCTCGGACAGGGAAACTGAAGCTTTCTTT.

The V and J genes are TRBV6-1 and TRBJ2-1, with D tentatively TRBD2 (6 bases). V lost 1 base and J 8 bases, leaving 15 bases between the germline ends. CDR1 and CDR2 from the germline V gene are MNHNS and SASEGT. This CDR3 contains 15 residues. This CDR3 is CASSEGGEAWDEQFF. In DNA, the CDR3 is TGTGCCAGCAGTGAAGGAGGGGAGGCTTGGGATGAGCAGTTCTTC.

The chain links TRBV27 to TRBJ2-6; TRBD2 is a possible D gene (6 bases). Trimming removed 5 bases at V and 0 bases at J, with 8 bases between. The CDR3 spans 15 residues. Per the germline V gene, CDR1 is MNHEY and CDR2 is SMNVEV (reference sequence). CDR3 coding DNA: TGTGCCAGCAGTCGGGACTTCTCTGGGGCCAACGTCCTGACTTTC. Translating gives CASSRDFSGANVLTF.

The chain joins TRBV5-1 to TRBJ1-4; 9 bases map to TRBD1. The germline V gene has CDR1 SGHRS and CDR2 YFSETQ. J lost 4 bases, V lost 0 bases, and 4 bases had no gene match. This CDR3 is built from 16 residues. CDR3 nucleotides: TGCGCCAGCAGCTTGGGCCGACAGGGGGTTAATGAAAAACTGTTTTTT. It encodes CASSLGRQGVNEKLFF.

V usage is TRBV29-1 and J usage is TRBJ2-1, with a possible D match to TRBD2 (5 bases). The CDR3 totals 17 residues. V lost 4 bases and J 2 bases, leaving 21 bases between the germline ends. Germline values: CDR1 SQVTM, CDR2 ANQGSEA. The CDR3: CSVGRLAEFKPYNEQFF. CDR3 DNA: TGCAGCGTTGGTCGTCTAGCCGAATTTAAGCCCTACAATGAGCAGTTCTTC.

The chain carries TRBV6-5 and TRBJ2-1; 8 bases are a match to TRBD1. The CDR3 has 15 residues. J gave up 4 bases and V 4 bases, and 6 bases lay outside the gene matches. The germline V gene encodes CDR1 MNHEY and CDR2 SVGAGI. This chain's CDR3 is CASSLAGTGYNEQFF. The CDR3 bases are TGTGCCAGCAGTTTGGCCGGGACAGGATACAATGAGCAGTTCTTC.

The chain recombines TRBV9 with TRBJ2-1; TRBD2 aligns across 13 bases. V was pared by 5 bases and J by 7 bases, with 9 bases of the junction left unmatched. Germline values: CDR1 SGDLS, CDR2 YYNGEE. The CDR3 is 16 residues long. CDR3 coding DNA: TGTGCCAGCAGACCTATACTAGCGGGAGGGACAAATGAGCAGTTCTTC. It codes for CASRPILAGGTNEQFF.

The V call is TRBV6-2 or TRBV6-3, the J call TRBJ1-5; TRBD1 agrees at 7 bases. In germline, CDR1 is MNHEY, CDR2 SVGEGT. Trimming took 2 bases from V and 0 from J; bases not matched to a gene: 1. CDR3 length equals 15 residues. The CDR3 DNA is TGTGCCAGCAGTTACAGGGGGCTTAGCAATCAGCCCCAGCATTTT. This gives the protein CASSYRGLSNQPQHF.

The J gene is TRBJ1-2, the V gene TRBV6-2 or TRBV6-3; no clear D. The CDR3 length is 12 residues. V dropped 2 bases and J dropped 2 bases, with 3 bases sitting between them. Germline lookup yields CDR1 MNHEY and CDR2 SVGEGT. The CDR3 DNA is TGTGCCAGCAGTTACGCGAACTATGGCTACACCTTC. It codes for CASSYANYGYTF.

The chain couples TRBV20-1 to TRBJ2-1; no clear D. Trimming stripped 3 bases from V and 0 bases from J, with 15 bases between. This CDR3 contains 16 residues. Germline CDR1 reads DFQATT; CDR2 reads SNEGSKA (reference sequence). This chain's CDR3 is CSASRHRRRSYNEQFF. CDR3 bases: TGCAGTGCTAGTCGACATCGTCGCCGCTCCTACAATGAGCAGTTCTTC.

This clone appeared a single time. The DNA for the CDR3 is TGTGCCAGCAGCCCGGGGGGAATTGGGGCCAACGTCCTGACTTTC. It codes for CASSPGGIGANVLTF. The J gene is TRBJ2-6, the V gene TRBV5-4; 7 bases line up with TRBD2. The germline gives CDR1 SGHNT, CDR2 YYREEE (reference sequence). Trimming took 4 bases from V and 3 from J; bases not matched to a gene: 4. The CDR3 consists of 15 residues.

The rearrangement uses TRBV15 and TRBJ1-4, with D possibly matching TRBD1 (5 bases). In germline, CDR1 is LNHNV, CDR2 YYDKDF (reference sequence). V shed 1 base and J shed 7 bases, with 13 bases lying between them. This CDR3 spans 15 amino acids. In nucleotides, the CDR3 is TGTGCCACCAGCAGAGGCCCAGGGAGGGGTGAAAAACTGTTTTTT. Residues: CATSRGPGRGEKLFF.

This chain uses TRBV9 with TRBJ2-1, with 9 nucleotides matching TRBD1. The V and J ends lost 1 base and 8 bases, in that order; junction bases with no gene match: 10. Germline V gives CDR1 SGDLS, CDR2 YYNGEE. The CDR3 is 16 amino acids. The CDR3 DNA follows: TGTGCCAGCAGCGTAAATTCGGGACAGGGTTACGATGAGCAGTTCTTC. As protein: CASSVNSGQGYDEQFF.

This clone was recorded once. This chain uses TRBV6-8 with TRBJ2-2; D is unclear. The V gene's germline CDR1 is MNHGY and CDR2 SAAAGT. CDR3 size: 11 residues. V dropped 7 bases and J dropped 7 bases, with 7 bases sitting between them. The CDR3 DNA reads as TGTGCCAGCATTTCGGGCGGGGAGCTGTTTTTT. It translates to CASISGGELFF.

The chain is built from TRBV7-2 and TRBJ2-7, with a weak D call TRBD1 (6 bases). With 0 bases removed from V and 6 bases from J, the gap between germline ends came to 15 bases. This CDR3 is built from 15 residues. Germline CDR1 and CDR2: SGHTA and FQGNSA. CDR3 nucleotides: TGTGCCAGCAGCTTAGCCCTACTACAGGGCGGCGAGCAGTACTTC. Translation gives CASSLALLQGGEQYF.

V and J are TRBV5-3 and TRBJ2-2; 11 nucleotides align to TRBD2. TRBV5-3 is recorded as an ORF, its role being uncertain. CDR3 length: 18 residues. With V trimmed by 4 bases and J by 4 bases, 12 bases remained unmatched. The CDR3, as DNA: TGTGCCAGAAGCGTAAAGCTCGATAGCGGGAGGGTCACCGGGGAGCTGTTTTTT. This codes for CARSVKLDSGRVTGELFF.

CDR3 in amino acids: CASSQDQIARAGEQFF. The CDR3 DNA reads TGTGCCAGCAGCCAAGATCAAATAGCTCGAGCCGGTGAGCAGTTCTTC. This chain uses TRBV3-1 (or the pseudogene TRBV3-2) with TRBJ2-1; D remains ambiguous. The CDR3 length is 16 residues. Germline V gives CDR1 LGHDT, CDR2 YNNKEL (reference sequence). Trimming removed 0 bases from V and 9 bases from J, with 18 bases in between.

V gene TRBV2 combines with J gene TRBJ2-1; TRBD1 agrees at 8 bases. The CDR3 is 15 amino acids. Germline assignment: CDR1 SNHLY and CDR2 FYNNEI. With V trimmed by 6 bases and J by 10 bases, 14 bases remained unmatched. The CDR3 nucleotides are TGTGCCAGCAGGACGACACGGAACACAGGGGGGGAGCAGTTCTTC. Translating gives CASRTTRNTGGEQFF.

The chain links TRBV5-1 to TRBJ1-3, with TRBD1 identical over 9 bases. J was trimmed by 4 bases and V by 2 bases; bases with no gene match: 4. The CDR3 length is 15 residues. Germline lookup yields CDR1 SGHRS and CDR2 YFSETQ. The DNA for the CDR3 is TGCGCCAGCAGCTTACAGGGGGCCTCGGGAAACACCATATATTTT. Translation gives CASSLQGASGNTIYF.

This clone was seen only once. The gene calls are TRBV5-4 and TRBJ1-1; 10 bases agree with TRBD1. V trimming: 4 bases; J trimming: 0 bases; junction bases outside the gene matches: 6. This CDR3 region has 16 residues. Germline-derived CDR1 and CDR2 are SGHNT and YYREEE (reference sequence). Here the CDR3 reads CASSEDRGTMNTEAFF. Written as DNA, the CDR3 is TGTGCCAGCAGCGAGGACAGGGGGACCATGAACACTGAAGCTTTCTTT.

The chain has TRBV28 and TRBJ2-1; TRBD2 aligns across 11 bases. The V segment lost 3 bases and the J segment 7 bases; nucleotides outside the gene matches: 14. Germline V CDR1 and CDR2: MDHEN, SYDVKM. The CDR3 length is 18 residues. The CDR3 sequence is CASSLFGLLAGGGNEQFF. The CDR3 bases are TGTGCCAGCAGTTTGTTCGGACTCCTAGCGGGAGGAGGGAATGAGCAGTTCTTC.

V gene TRBV5-1 combines with J gene TRBJ2-1; 7 bases agree with TRBD2. Trimming cost V 4 bases and J 1 base; bases outside gene matches: 5. Germline V gene lookup returns CDR1 SGHRS and CDR2 YFSETQ. There are 15 residues in the CDR3. CDR3 sequence reads: CASSGTAGSYNEQFF. In DNA form, the CDR3 reads TGCGCCAGCAGCGGTACAGCGGGGTCCTACAATGAGCAGTTCTTC.

This chain connects TRBV6-2 or TRBV6-3 to TRBJ2-1; 9 positions agree with TRBD2. Germline assignment: CDR1 MNHEY and CDR2 SVGEGT. The CDR3 has 16 residues. J lost 2 bases, V lost 6 bases, and 8 bases had no gene match. CDR3 sequence: CASSPALAGAYNEQFF. The CDR3 DNA sequence: TGTGCCAGCAGCCCCGCTTTAGCGGGAGCCTACAATGAGCAGTTCTTC.

The chain joins TRBV7-2 to TRBJ1-5; 7 bases line up with TRBD1. The CDR3 totals 14 residues. Per the germline V gene, CDR1 is SGHTA and CDR2 is FQGNSA. With 5 bases clipped from V and 6 bases from J, the junction kept 7 bases outside the gene matches. The CDR3 DNA reads as TGTGCCAGCAGCCAGAACCAGGGGGGTCAGCCCCAGCATTTT. This encodes CASSQNQGGQPQHF.

The chain has TRBV6-5 and TRBJ2-4; D is perhaps TRBD2 (6 bases). Germline V gene sequence: CDR1 MNHEY, CDR2 SVGAGI. The V end lost 0 bases, the J end lost 0 bases, and 9 bases lay between the germline ends. The CDR3 spans 16 residues. The CDR3 nucleotides read TGTGCCAGCAGTTACTCGCCGGGACTAGCCAAAAACATTCAGTACTTC. This encodes CASSYSPGLAKNIQYF.

To note about this clone: Other DNA sequences within the sample encode an identical CDR3. The chain combines TRBV5-1 with TRBJ2-7, with D possibly TRBD1 on 6 matching bases. V lost 0 bases to trimming and J lost 6 bases, with 10 bases between them. The CDR3 consists of 13 residues. CDR1 SGHRS and CDR2 YFSETQ come from the germline V gene. For the CDR3, the DNA is TGCGCCAGCAGCTTGGAGACAGGCGGCGAGCAGTACTTC. Residues: CASSLETGGEQYF.

The sample holds a few counts of this clone. The chain employs TRBV30 and TRBJ1-4; 8 bases match TRBD1. The CDR3 has 15 amino acids. The germline V gene has CDR1 GTSNPN and CDR2 SVGIG (reference sequence). The V gene end was trimmed by 3 bases and the J gene end by 8 bases; junction bases not matched to a gene: 11. This chain's CDR3 is CAWRGRQGIREKLFF. The CDR3 nucleotides read TGTGCCTGGAGGGGTCGACAGGGGATCCGGGAAAAACTGTTTTTT.